Each of the 9 T cell receptor beta chains below was sequenced from the same sample in a study of long-term antiretroviral therapy in people with HIV. Running of the v3.0 immunoSEQ assay took place at survey level. Method: immunoSEQ multiplex PCR; TCRdb's copy keeps in-frame clones and lacks some. The sample has over 6,500 clones; roughly 74% are singletons. This sample comprised unsorted PBMCs, obtained 0.1 years before starting antiretroviral therapy. The receptors originated from a man aged 18-30 years with HIV.

The chain links TRBV7-9 to TRBJ2-7; no definite D call. Trimming removed 1 base from V and 4 bases from J, with 11 bases in between. The CDR3 sequence is 14 residues long. The germline gives CDR1 SEHNR, CDR2 FQNEAQ (reference sequence). The CDR3 bases are TGTGCCAGCAGCTTAGGGACGGATCCATACGAGCAGTACTTC. It translates to CASSLGTDPYEQYF.

The sample holds one count of this clone. The rearrangement uses TRBV6-5 and TRBJ2-2; unclear D gene. CDR1 MNHEY and CDR2 SVGAGI come from the germline V gene. V shed 6 bases and J shed 1 base, with 9 bases lying between them. The CDR3 runs to 14 residues. Here the CDR3 reads CASRNPQNTGELFF. The CDR3 nucleotides read TGTGCCAGCAGGAACCCACAGAACACCGGGGAGCTGTTTTTT.

The chain joins TRBV30 to TRBJ1-1; no reliable D call. The CDR3 has 14 residues. V lost 0 bases to trimming and J lost 2 bases, with 10 bases between them. Germline lookup yields CDR1 GTSNPN and CDR2 SVGIG (reference sequence). CDR3 bases: TGTGCCTGGAGTGTACGATCTGGCAACACTGAAGCTTTCTTT. Its translation: CAWSVRSGNTEAFF.

This rearrangement joins TRBV6-5 to TRBJ1-1, with unresolved D. This CDR3 is built from 13 residues. Trimming took off 6 bases at V and 5 bases at J, with 13 bases between the two ends. The germline V gene encodes CDR1 MNHEY and CDR2 SVGAGI. The CDR3, as DNA: TGTGCCAGCAGAAAAAGCGTCAGGACTGAAGCTTTCTTT. It encodes CASRKSVRTEAFF.

The J gene is TRBJ1-4, the V gene TRBV6-6, with D possibly TRBD1 on 5 matching bases. The V end was cut by 2 bases, the J end by 5 bases, with 12 bases between. Germline CDR1 MNHNY, CDR2 SVGAGI (reference sequence). The CDR3 has 15 amino acids. As DNA, the CDR3 is TGTGCCAGCAGTTACCAGGGCCAGGCCAATGAAAAACTGTTTTTT. It yields the protein CASSYQGQANEKLFF.

The chain recombines TRBV2 with TRBJ2-3; D gene ambiguous. Germline CDR1 SNHLY, CDR2 FYNNEI. V lost 3 bases and J lost 5, with 6 bases in between. The length of the CDR3 is 12 residues. The CDR3 reads CASSDWGDTQYF. The CDR3 nucleotides are TGTGCCAGCAGTGATTGGGGAGATACGCAGTATTTT.

The gene calls are TRBV18 and TRBJ1-1; tentatively, D is TRBD1 (6 bases). CDR3 size: 16 residues. V was clipped by 2 bases and J by 3 bases, with 16 bases between them. Germline CDR1 and CDR2: KGHSH and LQKENI. The CDR3 loop reads CASSPSSRGSDTEAFF. CDR3 coding DNA: TGTGCCAGCTCACCAAGTTCCAGGGGTTCCGACACTGAAGCTTTCTTT.

The chain employs TRBV9 and TRBJ2-3; weak D call: TRBD2 (5 bases). V lost 0 bases to trimming and J lost 0 bases, with 8 bases between them. The CDR3 is made up of 15 amino acids. Germline CDR1 and CDR2: SGDLS and YYNGEE. This chain's CDR3 is CASSVALASTDTQYF. The CDR3 nucleotides are TGTGCCAGCAGCGTAGCTCTAGCTAGCACAGATACGCAGTATTTT.

This clone was counted only a few times. The chain is built from TRBV25-1 and TRBJ2-2; D is perhaps TRBD2 (6 bases). Germline CDR1 and CDR2: MGHDK and SYGVNS. V dropped 2 bases and J dropped 6 bases, with 13 bases sitting between them. This CDR3 comprises 15 residues. CDR3 loop: CASSEGRTKPGELFF. CDR3 DNA: TGTGCCAGCAGTGAAGGCCGGACTAAGCCCGGGGAGCTGTTTTTT.